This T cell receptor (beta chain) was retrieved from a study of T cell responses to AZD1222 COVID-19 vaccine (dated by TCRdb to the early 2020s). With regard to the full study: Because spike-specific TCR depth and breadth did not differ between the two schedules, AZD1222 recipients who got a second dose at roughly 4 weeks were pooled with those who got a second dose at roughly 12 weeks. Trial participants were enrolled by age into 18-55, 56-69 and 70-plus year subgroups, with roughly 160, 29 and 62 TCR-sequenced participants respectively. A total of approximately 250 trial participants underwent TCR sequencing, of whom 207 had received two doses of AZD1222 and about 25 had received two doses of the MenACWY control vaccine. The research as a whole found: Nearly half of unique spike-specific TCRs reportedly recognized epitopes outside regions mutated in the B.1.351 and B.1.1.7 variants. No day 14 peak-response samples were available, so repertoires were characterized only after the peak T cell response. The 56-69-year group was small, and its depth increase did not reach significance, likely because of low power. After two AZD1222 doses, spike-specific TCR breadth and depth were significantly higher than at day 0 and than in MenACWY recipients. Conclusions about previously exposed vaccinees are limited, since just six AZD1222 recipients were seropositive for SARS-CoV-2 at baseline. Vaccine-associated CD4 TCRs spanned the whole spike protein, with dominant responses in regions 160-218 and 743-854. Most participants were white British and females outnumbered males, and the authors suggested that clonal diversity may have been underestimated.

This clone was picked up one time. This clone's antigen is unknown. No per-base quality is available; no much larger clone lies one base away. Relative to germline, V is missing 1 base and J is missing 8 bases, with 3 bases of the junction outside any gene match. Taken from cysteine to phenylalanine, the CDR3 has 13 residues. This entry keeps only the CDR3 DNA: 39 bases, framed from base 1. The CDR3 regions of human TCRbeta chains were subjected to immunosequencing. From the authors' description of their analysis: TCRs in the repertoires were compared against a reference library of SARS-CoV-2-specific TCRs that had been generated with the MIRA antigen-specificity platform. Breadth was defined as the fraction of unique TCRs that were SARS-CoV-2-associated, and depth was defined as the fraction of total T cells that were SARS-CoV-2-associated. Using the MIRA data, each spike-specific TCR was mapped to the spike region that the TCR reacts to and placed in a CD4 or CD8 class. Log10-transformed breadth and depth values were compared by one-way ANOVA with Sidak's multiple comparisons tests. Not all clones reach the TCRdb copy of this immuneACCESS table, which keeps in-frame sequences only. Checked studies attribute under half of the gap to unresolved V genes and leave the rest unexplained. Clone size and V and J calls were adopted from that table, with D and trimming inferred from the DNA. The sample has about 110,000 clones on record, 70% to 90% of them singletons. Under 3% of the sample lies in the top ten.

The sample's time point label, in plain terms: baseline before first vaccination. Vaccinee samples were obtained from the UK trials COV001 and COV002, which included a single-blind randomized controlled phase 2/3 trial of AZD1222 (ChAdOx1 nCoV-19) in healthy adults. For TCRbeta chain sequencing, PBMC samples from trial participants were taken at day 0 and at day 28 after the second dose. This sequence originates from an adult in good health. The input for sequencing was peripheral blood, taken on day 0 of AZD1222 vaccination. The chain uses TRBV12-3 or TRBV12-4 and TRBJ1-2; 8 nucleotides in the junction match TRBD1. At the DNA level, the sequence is TGTGCCAGCAGTTTAGACAGGGGGAGCGGCTACACCTTC. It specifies CASSLDRGSGYTF.